These 20 T cell receptor beta chains came from one sample sequenced in a study of T cell repertoires in cytomegalovirus infection. TCRdb itself ran the reads through MiXCR, one entry per CDR3 protein. The sample carries under 800,000 distinct CDR3 sequences, 20% to 25% recorded once. The sample comprised CD8+ T cells from PBMCs. Receptors originate from a human donor in good health (CMV status not recorded). Some clones in this sample may be carry-over from other donors' samples.

Concerning this clonotype itself: A junction boundary mismatches the germline segment, possibly from a read error. The chain links TRBV7-6 to TRBJ2-2; D might be TRBD1 (6 bases). The germline V gene has CDR1 SGHVS and CDR2 FNYEAQ. The CDR3 consists of 15 residues. In DNA, the CDR3 is TGTGCCAGCAGCTTATACAGGGCGAACACCGAGGAGCTGTTTTTT. It is translated as CASSLYRANTEELFF.

This clonotype turned up a few times. The chain links TRBV10-3 to TRBJ1-2, with TRBD1 matching 7 bases. Germline CDR1 reads ENHRY; CDR2 reads SYGVKD. With 11 bases clipped from V and 8 bases from J, the junction kept 11 bases outside the gene matches. The CDR3 is 12 residues long. CDR3: CAVGTVLRGYTF. In nucleotides, the CDR3 is TGTGCCGTCGGGACAGTACTTAGGGGCTACACCTTC.

This chain connects TRBV28 to TRBJ2-7, with D perhaps given as TRBD1 or TRBD2 (6 bases each). Trimming cost V 3 bases and J 3 bases, with 12 bases left between them. The CDR3 is made up of 14 amino acids. Germline CDR1 MDHEN, CDR2 SYDVKM. The CDR3 region has the DNA TGTGCCAGCAGTTTGGGGGGCGCAGTCTACGAGCAGTACGTC. It yields the protein CASSLGGAVYEQYV.

At least ten counts were recorded for this clonotype. This chain connects TRBV6-2 or TRBV6-3 to TRBJ1-5, with D maybe TRBD1 (5 bases). Germline values: CDR1 MNHEY, CDR2 SVGEGT. V shed 0 bases and J shed 9 bases, with 15 bases lying between them. CDR3 length: 15 amino acids. The CDR3 DNA sequence: TGTGCCAGCAGTTACTCCGACAGTGGGGCCAGGCCCCAGCATTTT. It is translated as CASSYSDSGARPQHF.

This clonotype was detected many times. The chain links TRBV7-2 to TRBJ2-1, with a possible D match to TRBD2 (6 bases). Trimming removed 2 bases from V and 4 bases from J, with 9 bases in between. CDR1 and CDR2 from the germline V gene are SGHTA and FQGNSA. The CDR3 sequence is 14 residues long. The CDR3 nucleotides are TGTGCCAGCAGCTTAATACTAGCTTACAATGAGCAGTTCTTC. Encoded protein: CASSLILAYNEQFF.

The chain uses TRBV9 and TRBJ2-3, with 10 bases aligning to TRBD1. With V trimmed by 3 bases and J by 3 bases, 7 bases remained unmatched. Germline CDR1 SGDLS, CDR2 YYNGEE. The CDR3 loop spans 16 amino acids. CDR3: CASSAFTGQGTDTQYF. In DNA, the CDR3 is TGTGCCAGCAGCGCCTTCACGGGACAGGGGACAGATACGCAGTATTTT.

This clonotype was seen many times. The chain joins TRBV25-1 to TRBJ1-4; TRBD1 is a possible D gene (5 bases). Germline CDR1 is MGHDK and CDR2 is SYGVNS. CDR3 size: 15 residues. Trimming pared 5 bases from V and 4 bases from J, leaving 14 bases between. The CDR3 region is CASSIRDGRNEKLFF. The CDR3, as DNA: TGTGCCAGCAGTATCCGGGACGGACGTAATGAAAAACTGTTTTTT.

The chain carries TRBV6-2 or TRBV6-3 and TRBJ2-7; D uncertain. The CDR3 is made up of 15 amino acids. The V gene lost 6 bases and the J gene lost 3 bases, with 18 bases spanning the gap. Germline assignment: CDR1 MNHEY and CDR2 SVGEGT. This chain's CDR3 is CASSHAAGPHYEQYV. The CDR3 region has the DNA TGTGCCAGCAGCCACGCGGCAGGTCCCCACTACGAGCAGTACGTC.

This clonotype showed up just a few times. J is TRBJ1-2 and V is TRBV5-5, with TRBD1 matching over 7 bases. In germline, CDR1 is SGHKS, CDR2 YYEKEE (reference sequence). Losses at the gene ends were 1 base for V and 7 bases for J; bases not matched to a gene: 10. The CDR3 has 15 residues. DNA for the CDR3: TGTGCCAGCAGCTTGTATTCAGACAGGGATAGTGGCTACACCTTC. Protein product: CASSLYSDRDSGYTF.

This clonotype was recorded many times. CDR3: CASSTRSLDTEAFF. The CDR3 bases are TGTGCCAGCAGCACCCGCTCTTTGGACACTGAAGCTTTCTTT. The chain is built from TRBV7-9 and TRBJ1-1; D remains ambiguous. The CDR3 totals 14 residues. Looked up from germline, CDR1 is SEHNR and CDR2 is FQNEAQ (reference sequence). With 5 bases removed from V and 3 bases from J, the gap between germline ends came to 13 bases.

This clonotype was seen a handful of times. The gene calls are TRBV5-4 and TRBJ2-3, with D perhaps given as TRBD1 or TRBD2 (5 bases each). Germline lookup yields CDR1 SGHNT and CDR2 YYREEE (reference sequence). Trimming cost V 0 bases and J 4 bases, with 15 bases left between them. The CDR3 has 16 residues. Here the CDR3 reads CASSLEGTLSSDTQYF. The CDR3 nucleotides read TGTGCCAGCAGCTTGGAGGGGACCCTCAGTTCAGATACGCAGTATTTT.

Points on this clonotype: With a much larger clone just one base away, this may be a read error. V and J are TRBV4-1 and TRBJ2-3; no reliable D call. This CDR3 contains 16 residues. V gave up 1 base and J gave up 0 bases, with 11 bases separating them. Germline V gives CDR1 MGHRA, CDR2 YSYEKL. The CDR3 sequence is CASSQVQTLSTDTQYF. CDR3 nucleotide sequence: TGCGCCAGCAGCCAAGTCCAGACTCTTAGCACAGATACGCAGTATTTT.

This clonotype was picked up many times. This chain links TRBV11-2 with TRBJ2-5; either TRBD1 or TRBD2 may supply D (5 bases each). This CDR3 is 16 amino acids long. CDR1 is SGHAT and CDR2 is FQNNGV in the germline V gene. V shed 6 bases and J shed 4 bases, with 21 bases lying between them. The CDR3 DNA reads TGTGCCAGCAGTATTCAGCGGTTCAGGGCCGGAGAGACCCAGTACTTC. Residues: CASSIQRFRAGETQYF.

On this clonotype: A much bigger clone sits one base away, suggesting this may be a read error. The CDR3 DNA reads TGTGCCAGCAGTTTTCTCCCGAATGTGCAGTTCTTC. Translating it yields CASSFLPNVQFF. The genes are TRBV12-3 or TRBV12-4 and TRBJ2-1; unclear D gene. CDR3 size: 12 residues.

The chain has TRBV6-1 and TRBJ2-2; 11 nucleotides align to TRBD1. This CDR3 spans 15 amino acids. Germline assignment: CDR1 MNHNS and CDR2 SASEGT. Trimming cost V 7 bases and J 6 bases; bases outside gene matches: 7. CDR3 protein: CASIAGTGGSGELFF. CDR3 nucleotides: TGTGCCAGCATCGCCGGGACAGGGGGATCCGGGGAGCTGTTTTTT.

This CDR3 is CASSSPGAPVGEQFF. CDR3 nucleotide sequence: TGTGCCAGCAGCTCGCCCGGGGCCCCGGTGGGTGAGCAGTTCTTC. The chain couples TRBV7-6 to TRBJ2-1; TRBD1 or TRBD2 may be the D gene (5 bases each). The CDR3 length is 15 residues. V gave up 4 bases and J gave up 9 bases, with 19 bases separating them. CDR1 and CDR2 (germline): SGHVS, FNYEAQ.

V gene TRBV20-1 combines with J gene TRBJ2-1; D gene unclear. The V gene lost 1 base and the J gene lost 1 base, with 8 bases spanning the gap. The CDR3 extends over 14 amino acids. Per germline, CDR1 DFQATT and CDR2 SNEGSKA (reference sequence). The CDR3 DNA reads TGCAGTGCTAGAGGCCTGGGTTCCTACAATGAGCAGTTCTTC. Translating it yields CSARGLGSYNEQFF.

This clonotype came up a few times. J is TRBJ1-1 and V is TRBV7-9, with 10 bases fitting TRBD1. The CDR3 sequence is 14 residues long. Germline trimming cut 5 bases from V and 4 bases from J; bases unmatched to any gene: 4. Germline assignment: CDR1 SEHNR and CDR2 FQNEAQ (reference sequence). The CDR3 region has the DNA TGTGCCAGCAGCGCGGGACAGGGGCTCACTGAAGCTTTCTTT. The encoded protein is CASSAGQGLTEAFF.

This clonotype was counted many times. The V and J genes are TRBV28 and TRBJ1-4; TRBD1 might be the D (5 bases). Germline V CDR1 and CDR2: MDHEN, SYDVKM. V was cut by 6 bases and J by 5 bases, with 22 bases left in between. The CDR3 spans 17 residues. CDR3 bases: TGTGCCAGCAGCTTCTCGACGGGAGGGGCTCTGAATGAAAAACTGTTTTTT. This codes for CASSFSTGGALNEKLFF.

As concerns this clonotype: The junction departs from germline at one end; a sequencing error may be responsible. This sequence joins TRBV28 and TRBJ1-3; tentatively, D is TRBD1 (5 bases). The CDR3 has 14 amino acids. Germline V gives CDR1 MDHEN, CDR2 SYDVKM. This CDR3 is CASSIGTDGDTIYF. CDR3 coding DNA: TGTGCCAGCAGTATAGGGACCGATGGAGACACCATATATTTT.